The rows below give T cell receptor beta chains drawn from one sample of a study of blood T cell repertoires in COVID-19. Sequencing used immunoSEQ multiplex PCR; TCRdb keeps in-frame clones, though not all of them. The repertoire holds around 68,000 clones, with 82% as singletons. Sequenced input: peripheral blood. The receptors were sampled from an elderly man with active COVID-19. Each CDR3 is given with its conserved first and last residue. A D gene is named only where the DNA matches it firmly. Rows give clone size only sometimes, using once, few, many, or a class for an expanded clone.

CDR3 DNA	CDR3 protein	D gene	clone size	V gene	J gene
TGTGCCAGCAGCCTAACACAGAATAATTCACCCCTCCACTTT	CASSLTQNNSPLHF	-	-	TRBV7-2	TRBJ1-6
TGTGCCAGCAGCTTCCCAGAAGAGACCCAGTACTTC	CASSFPEETQYF	-	-	TRBV7-2	TRBJ2-5
TGTGCCAGCTCACCCTCCGCGGGAAATAGCAATCAGCCCCAGCATTTT	CASSPSAGNSNQPQHF	-	few	TRBV18	TRBJ1-5
TGTGCCAGCCAGGACCGAACGGGGGGTGGATACAATGAGCAGTTCTTC	CASQDRTGGGYNEQFF	TRBD2	few	TRBV25-1	TRBJ2-1
TGTGCCAGCAGAGTAGACAGGGGTAATCAGCCCCAGCATTTT	CASRVDRGNQPQHF	TRBD1	few	TRBV2	TRBJ1-5
TGTGCCAGCAGTTACCGGCAGGTCCTCTCTGGAAACACCATATATTTT	CASSYRQVLSGNTIYF	-	-	TRBV6-2/TRBV6-3	TRBJ1-3
TGTGCCAGTAACCCCACCGACAGGGGGCTGACTGAAGCTTTCTTT	CASNPTDRGLTEAFF	TRBD1	-	TRBV19	TRBJ1-1
TGTGCCAGTACTTGGGCAGGGGGACAGCCCCAGCATTTT	CASTWAGGQPQHF	TRBD1	-	TRBV19	TRBJ1-5
TGTGCCAGCAGCCAAGTGGTCGGGAGCGGCCACAATGAGCAGTTCTTC	CASSQVVGSGHNEQFF	-	-	TRBV4-2	TRBJ2-1
TGTGCCAGCAGCAACAGGCGGGGGGCCACTGAAGCTTTCTTT	CASSNRRGATEAFF	-	-	TRBV21-1	TRBJ1-1
TGTGCCAGCGGACCCACAGGGGGCGCAAACCAGCCCCAGCATTTT	CASGPTGGANQPQHF	TRBD1	-	TRBV7-2	TRBJ1-5
TGTGCCAGCAGTTCCCCCGGGACAGTCTATGGCTACACCTTC	CASSSPGTVYGYTF	TRBD1	-	TRBV7-2	TRBJ1-2
TGTGCCATCAGTGACAACAATCAGCCCCAGCATTTT	CAISDNNQPQHF	-	-	TRBV10-3	TRBJ1-5
TGTGCCAGCAGCCCAGTCCAGGGAATGAACACTGAAGCTTTCTTT	CASSPVQGMNTEAFF	-	once	TRBV3-1/TRBV3-2	TRBJ1-1
TGCGCCAGCAGTCAATCGTCCAACGAGCAGTACTTC	CASSQSSNEQYF	-	-	TRBV23-1	TRBJ2-7
TGTGCCAGCAGCCGACGCGGGACGGGGAACTATGGCTACACCTTC	CASSRRGTGNYGYTF	-	-	TRBV6-5	TRBJ1-2
TGTGCCATCAGTTGGACCGGGACAGGGCAAGAGACCCAGTACTTC	CAISWTGTGQETQYF	TRBD1	-	TRBV10-3	TRBJ2-5
TGCGCCAGCAGCCAAGATCGTCTCCTAGCGGGAGGCACTCCCTACGAGCAGTACTTC	CASSQDRLLAGGTPYEQYF	TRBD2	-	TRBV4-1	TRBJ2-7
TGTGCCAGCAGGATAGGGACATCGAACACCGGGGAGCTGTTTTTT	CASRIGTSNTGELFF	-	-	TRBV27	TRBJ2-2
TGCAGCGTTGAAGCTTCCGGGATTACTGGGGCCAACGTCCTGACTTTC	CSVEASGITGANVLTF	-	once	TRBV29-1	TRBJ2-6
TGCGCCAGCGGGGACAGGGCGGGCGGGGCGAACGAGCAGTACTTC	CASGDRAGGANEQYF	TRBD1	-	TRBV5-1	TRBJ2-7
TGTGCCAGCAGCTTATTGAATCGGGGGACCTACGAGCAGTACTTC	CASSLLNRGTYEQYF	-	-	TRBV7-8	TRBJ2-7
TGTGCCAGCAGTTTCCCGGCGGGAGGGCGGGATGAGCAGTTCTTC	CASSFPAGGRDEQFF	TRBD2	few	TRBV28	TRBJ2-1
TGTGCCAGCAGCTTGGGCGGGGCGATCGAGCAGTACTTC	CASSLGGAIEQYF	-	-	TRBV5-4	TRBJ2-7
TGTGCCAGCAGCCAAGACCAGGGCGGAAACACCATATATTTT	CASSQDQGGNTIYF	-	-	TRBV9	TRBJ1-3
TGTGCCAGCAGCCCTCTTACGGGGGGATATGGAAACACCGGGGAGCTGTTTTTT	CASSPLTGGYGNTGELFF	TRBD2	-	TRBV3-1/TRBV3-2	TRBJ2-2
TGTGCCAACCCGAGCCCGTACGGTGGCTACACCTTC	CANPSPYGGYTF	-	-	TRBV7-9	TRBJ1-2
TGTGCCAGCAGCTCCCGCGGTTCAGGGGGCCCCCAACAGCCCCAGCATTTT	CASSSRGSGGPQQPQHF	TRBD1	-	TRBV5-4	TRBJ1-5
TGTGCCAGCAGCGGCCAGCGTAATCAGCCCCAGCATTTT	CASSGQRNQPQHF	-	-	TRBV28	TRBJ1-5
TGTGCCTGGAGTCACCGGGGACAGTCCAATCAGCCCCAGCATTTT	CAWSHRGQSNQPQHF	TRBD1	-	TRBV30	TRBJ1-5
TGCGCCAGCAGTCCTCGTCCGAAGTGGGGCAGGGTGAACTATGGCTACACCTTC	CASSPRPKWGRVNYGYTF	-	-	TRBV23-1	TRBJ1-2
TGTGCCAGCAGTTACGGAGTTGGGACAGGGTACAATGAGCAGTTCTTC	CASSYGVGTGYNEQFF	TRBD1	-	TRBV6-2/TRBV6-3	TRBJ2-1
TGTGCCAGCAGCTCGGGGACAGAGATGATCTCACCCCTCCACTTT	CASSSGTEMISPLHF	TRBD1	-	TRBV7-6	TRBJ1-6
TGTGCCAGCAGCTTAGAATCTAGCACAGATACGCAGTATTTT	CASSLESSTDTQYF	-	-	TRBV7-9	TRBJ2-3
TGTGCCAGCAGTTTGTCGGGAGGGCCCGGGGGCGGGGAGCTGTTTTTT	CASSLSGGPGGGELFF	TRBD2	-	TRBV27	TRBJ2-2
TGTGCCAGCAGTTACCGGGTACAGGGGGCCCTGGGAGCCCTCCACTTT	CASSYRVQGALGALHF	TRBD1	-	TRBV6-5	TRBJ1-6
TGTGCCGTCGGGGGGGTGAACAATGAGCAGTTCTTC	CAVGGVNNEQFF	TRBD2	-	TRBV3-1/TRBV3-2	TRBJ2-1
TGTGCCAGCAGCGCCCGACAGGGGCTGAGCTCCTACAATGAGCAGTTCTTC	CASSARQGLSSYNEQFF	TRBD1	-	TRBV11-3	TRBJ2-1
TGTGCCAGCAGCCCAGGTTTTAGCTCCTACGAGCAGTACTTC	CASSPGFSSYEQYF	-	-	TRBV11-2	TRBJ2-7
TGCGCCAGCAGCTTTGAAGCATCTAGCACAGATACGCAGTATTTT	CASSFEASSTDTQYF	-	-	TRBV5-1	TRBJ2-3
TGTGCCAGCAGCTTAGACAGGGGTTCCTCCTACGAGCAGTACTTC	CASSLDRGSSYEQYF	TRBD1	-	TRBV7-9	TRBJ2-7
TGTGCCATCAGTGAGTCAGGGGATTATAGCAATCAGCCCCAGCATTTT	CAISESGDYSNQPQHF	-	few	TRBV10-3	TRBJ1-5
TGTGCCACCAGCAGAGGTCCCATCTATGGCTACACCTTC	CATSRGPIYGYTF	-	many	TRBV15	TRBJ1-2
TGTGCCAGCAGTTTAGCGCGGGAAAAACTGTTTTTT	CASSLAREKLFF	-	-	TRBV12-3/TRBV12-4	TRBJ1-4
TGTGCCATAAAAACCGGGACAGGTGACCTTATCGGGGAGCTGTTTTTT	CAIKTGTGDLIGELFF	TRBD1	-	TRBV7-6	TRBJ2-2
TGTGCCAGCAGCTCCCAAGGCGGATCGGGCACAGATACGCAGTATTTT	CASSSQGGSGTDTQYF	-	-	TRBV7-2	TRBJ2-3
TGTGCCAGCAGCCGCTCAGCGAAGGGGGAAAAACTGTTTTTT	CASSRSAKGEKLFF	-	-	TRBV6-5	TRBJ1-4
TGTGCCAGCACCAGGACTGGGGGGGGCGACCAGTTCTTC	CASTRTGGGDQFF	-	once	TRBV7-3	TRBJ2-1
TGCGCCAGCAGCCAAGTGAGCGGGGGCGGCGAGCAGTACTTC	CASSQVSGGGEQYF	TRBD2	-	TRBV4-3	TRBJ2-7
TGCGCCAGCAGCTTGGATGGCAGGGGGACTTCACCCCTCCACTTT	CASSLDGRGTSPLHF	TRBD1	few	TRBV5-1	TRBJ1-6